These T cell receptor beta chains were read from a single sample in a study of beta chain features in type 1 diabetes. Sequencing was performed with immunoSEQ multiplex PCR; in TCRdb, only in-frame clones are kept and a portion is missing. The sample comprises 850,000 to 900,000 clones, roughly 15% of which are singletons, and about 0.025% rests with the top ten. Source material: naive CD4+ T cells from blood. The receptors come from a woman younger than 30 in good health. Each CDR3 is given with its conserved first and last residue. The D gene is left open where the match is weak. A row's size may be missing; if present it is once, few, many or a size class.

cdr3_aa: CASIRLRTRPQHF
cdr3_nt: TGCGCCAGCATACGACTAAGAACTAGGCCCCAGCATTTT
v_call: TRBV5-1
d_call: .
clone_size: .
j_call: TRBJ1-5

cdr3_aa: CASKPSQRHYEQYF
cdr3_nt: TGTGCCAGCAAACCCTCCCAGCGGCACTACGAGCAGTACTTC
v_call: TRBV28
d_call: .
clone_size: few
j_call: TRBJ2-7

cdr3_aa: CASSLWGEGEQFF
cdr3_nt: TGTGCCAGCAGTTTATGGGGGGAGGGTGAGCAGTTCTTC
v_call: TRBV28
d_call: TRBD2
clone_size: .
j_call: TRBJ2-1

cdr3_aa: CASSLGVSMNTEAFF
cdr3_nt: TGTGCCAGCAGCTTAGGGGTTTCTATGAACACTGAAGCTTTCTTT
v_call: TRBV7-8
d_call: .
clone_size: .
j_call: TRBJ1-1

cdr3_aa: CASSLLSGAYGYTF
cdr3_nt: TGTGCCAGCAGCTTGCTCAGCGGCGCCTATGGCTACACCTTC
v_call: TRBV5-4
d_call: .
clone_size: .
j_call: TRBJ1-2

cdr3_aa: CASSRQGLNTEAFF
cdr3_nt: TGTGCCAGCAGCAGACAGGGGTTGAACACTGAAGCTTTCTTT
v_call: TRBV5-4
d_call: TRBD1
clone_size: .
j_call: TRBJ1-1

cdr3_aa: CSAVRDYEQYF
cdr3_nt: TGCAGCGCCGTCAGGGACTACGAGCAGTACTTC
v_call: TRBV29-1
d_call: .
clone_size: .
j_call: TRBJ2-7

cdr3_aa: CASSEWGVGDRAANEQFF
cdr3_nt: TGTGCCAGCAGTGAATGGGGTGTGGGGGACAGGGCCGCCAATGAGCAGTTCTTC
v_call: TRBV25-1
d_call: TRBD1
clone_size: .
j_call: TRBJ2-1

cdr3_aa: CASSFQGNYGYTF
cdr3_nt: TGTGCCAGCAGTTTCCAGGGGAATTATGGCTACACCTTC
v_call: TRBV28
d_call: .
clone_size: .
j_call: TRBJ1-2

cdr3_aa: CSVGGRLAGTEQFF
cdr3_nt: TGCAGCGTTGGGGGGAGACTAGCGGGAACTGAGCAGTTCTTC
v_call: TRBV29-1
d_call: TRBD2
clone_size: .
j_call: TRBJ2-1